This TCR beta chain was captured in a study of blood T cell repertoires in COVID-19. Study overall: Some COVID-19 samples were acute and others convalescent; all came from the United States, Italy and Spain. Nucleic acid was either cDNA or gDNA, and it came from T cells, B-cell-depleted T cells, or PBMCs.

Original handling: The authors estimated nucleated cell counts from reference gene primer amplification. The data were produced by immunoSEQ multiplex PCR, yet TCRdb's version contains in-frame clones alone and is incomplete. V and J calls and clone size are given by that table; D and trimming were obtained from the DNA. Of tens of thousands of clones listed, 88% were seen once; the top ten hold 9.1%. Per germline, CDR1 MNHEY and CDR2 SMNVEV (reference sequence). CDR3 length equals 16 residues. With V trimmed by 6 bases and J by 1 base, 6 bases remained unmatched. Sequencing was done on a sample of peripheral blood. This receptor was taken from a human donor in a cohort sampled during active COVID-19. The chain joins TRBV27 to TRBJ2-2; 9 bases align to TRBD2. The CDR3 DNA reads as TGTGCCAGCAGCGGACTAGCGATAAAGAACACCGGGGAGCTGTTTTTT. This translates into CASSGLAIKNTGELFF.